This T cell receptor (beta chain) was captured in a study of cytomegalovirus exposure and HLA in healthy donors. Study outcomes and limitations: Reportedly, a later analysis found an Asian-associated ancestry cluster had fewer N-insertions than the roughly 700-donor mean.

It was with 60 Vbeta and 13 Jbeta primers that the PCR ran. Assay: immunoSEQ multiplex PCR; the TCRdb copy retains only in-frame clones and omits some. The sample has around 210,000 clones, more than 65% seen once; the top ten hold about 1.7%. On this clone itself: Its antigen is not known. Its ends do not fully match the called genes, so a read error is possible.

This CDR3 spans 13 amino acids. The germline V gene encodes CDR1 SGHDN and CDR2 FVKESK. The TCR comes from a man aged 45-60 years in good health and CMV-seronegative. V gene TRBV14 combines with J gene TRBJ2-1; D possibly corresponds to TRBD1 (5 bases). Material: PBMCs. In nucleotides, the CDR3 is TGTGCCGGCAGTTCTCAGGGATACAATGAGCAGTTCTTC. Translation: CAGSSQGYNEQFF.